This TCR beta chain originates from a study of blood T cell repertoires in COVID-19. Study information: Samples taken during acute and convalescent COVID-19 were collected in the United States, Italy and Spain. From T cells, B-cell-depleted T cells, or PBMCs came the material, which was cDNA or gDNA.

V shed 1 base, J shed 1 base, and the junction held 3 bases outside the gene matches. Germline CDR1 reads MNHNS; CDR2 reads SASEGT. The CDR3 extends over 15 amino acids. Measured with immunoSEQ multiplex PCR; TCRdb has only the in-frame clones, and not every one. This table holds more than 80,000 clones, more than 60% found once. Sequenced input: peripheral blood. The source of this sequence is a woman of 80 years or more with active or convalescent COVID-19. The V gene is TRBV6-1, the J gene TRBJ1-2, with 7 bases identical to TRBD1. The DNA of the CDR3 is TGTGCCAGCAGTGAAGGGTGGGACAGTAACTATGGCTACACCTTC. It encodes CASSEGWDSNYGYTF.